This TCR beta chain was found in a study of neurological immune-mediated disorders. Germline loops: CDR1 SGHTA, CDR2 FQGTGA. This CDR3 region has 14 residues. V gave up 4 bases and J gave up 9 bases; unmatched junction bases: 8. Using its own MiXCR run on the 5' RACE reads, TCRdb lists one record per CDR3 protein. The sample records about 43,000 distinct CDR3 sequences, about 13% being singletons. This clonotype was seen repeatedly, ten times or more. Sequences were obtained from PBMCs. This chain joins TRBV7-3 and TRBJ2-1, with 8 nucleotides matching TRBD1. This clonotype was sampled from a female donor in good health. This chain's CDR3 is CASSSTGELGEQFF. CDR3 DNA sequence: TGTGCCAGCAGCTCGACAGGGGAGCTGGGTGAGCAGTTCTTC.